This T cell receptor (beta chain) was sequenced during a study of blood T cell repertoires in COVID-19. Overall study: T cells, B-cell-depleted T cells, or PBMCs supplied cDNA or gDNA.

The V and J ends lost 0 bases and 6 bases respectively, with 11 bases between them. Per the germline V gene, CDR1 is GTSNPN and CDR2 is SVGIG (reference sequence). This CDR3 is built from 13 residues. Cohort allocation depended upon clinical history that participants reported. Repertoires were generated with immunoSEQ multiplex PCR, while TCRdb's copy carries only in-frame clones and drops some. The table shows fewer than 250,000 clones, with around 86% occurring only once. The origin of this receptor is a woman aged 40 to 49 with acute COVID-19. The V and J genes are TRBV30 and TRBJ1-2, with TRBD1 as a possible D gene (5 bases). Sequenced input: PBMCs or T cells enriched from blood (not recorded which). For the CDR3, the DNA is TGTGCCTGGAGTGTAGGTCAGGGTAATGGCTACACCTTC. Translation: CAWSVGQGNGYTF.